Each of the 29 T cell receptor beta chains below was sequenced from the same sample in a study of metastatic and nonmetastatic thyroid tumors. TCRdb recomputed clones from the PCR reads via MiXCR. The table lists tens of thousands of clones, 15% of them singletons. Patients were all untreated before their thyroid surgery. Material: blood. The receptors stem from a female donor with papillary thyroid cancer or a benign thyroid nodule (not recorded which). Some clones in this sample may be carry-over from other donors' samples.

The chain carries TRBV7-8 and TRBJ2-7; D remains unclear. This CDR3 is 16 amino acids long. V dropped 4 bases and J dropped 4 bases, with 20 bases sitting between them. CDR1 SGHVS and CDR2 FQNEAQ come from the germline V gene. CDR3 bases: TGTGCCAGCAGCTCCCCAGCTCCTGGGGTGGTTTACGAGCAGTACTTC. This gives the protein CASSSPAPGVVYEQYF.

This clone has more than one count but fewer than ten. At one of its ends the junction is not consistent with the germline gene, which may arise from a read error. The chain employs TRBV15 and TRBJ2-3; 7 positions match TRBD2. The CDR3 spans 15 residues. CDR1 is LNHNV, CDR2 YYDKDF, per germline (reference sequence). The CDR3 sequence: CATRRASGTTDTQYF. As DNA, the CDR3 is TGTGCCACCAGAAGAGCCAGCGGGACCACAGATACGCAGTATTTT.

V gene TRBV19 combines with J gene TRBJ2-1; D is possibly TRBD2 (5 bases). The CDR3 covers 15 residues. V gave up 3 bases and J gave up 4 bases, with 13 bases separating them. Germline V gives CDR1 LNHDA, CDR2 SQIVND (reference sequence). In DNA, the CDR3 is TGTGCCAGTAGTATTGCCGGGATTATTTACAATGAGCAGTTCTTC. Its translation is CASSIAGIIYNEQFF.

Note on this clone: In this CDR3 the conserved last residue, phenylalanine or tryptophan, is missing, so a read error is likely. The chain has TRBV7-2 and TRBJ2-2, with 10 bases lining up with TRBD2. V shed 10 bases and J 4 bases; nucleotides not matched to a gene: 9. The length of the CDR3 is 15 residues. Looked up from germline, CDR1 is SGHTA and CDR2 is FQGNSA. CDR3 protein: CANSPLAGVTGELFL. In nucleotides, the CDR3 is TGTGCCAACAGTCCGCTAGCGGGAGTCACCGGGGAGCTGTTTCTT.

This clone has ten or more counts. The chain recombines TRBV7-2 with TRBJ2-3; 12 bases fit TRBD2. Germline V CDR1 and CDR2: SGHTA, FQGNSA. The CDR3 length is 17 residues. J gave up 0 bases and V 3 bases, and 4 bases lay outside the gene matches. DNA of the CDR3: TGTGCCAGCAGCTTTCGGGGGACTAGCGGGAGCACAGATACGCAGTATTTT. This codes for CASSFRGTSGSTDTQYF.

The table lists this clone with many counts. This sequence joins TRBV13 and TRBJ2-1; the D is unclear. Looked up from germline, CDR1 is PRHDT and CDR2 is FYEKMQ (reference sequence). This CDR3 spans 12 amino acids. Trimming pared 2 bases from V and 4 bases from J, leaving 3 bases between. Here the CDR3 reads CASSLPYNEQFF. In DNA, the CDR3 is TGTGCCAGCAGCTTACCTTACAATGAGCAGTTCTTC.

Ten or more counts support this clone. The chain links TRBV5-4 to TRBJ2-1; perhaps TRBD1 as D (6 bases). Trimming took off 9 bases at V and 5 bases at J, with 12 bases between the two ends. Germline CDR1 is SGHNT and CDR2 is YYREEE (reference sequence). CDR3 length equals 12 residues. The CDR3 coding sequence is TGTGCCACCGGGACATCCCACAATGAGCAGTTCTTC. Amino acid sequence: CATGTSHNEQFF.

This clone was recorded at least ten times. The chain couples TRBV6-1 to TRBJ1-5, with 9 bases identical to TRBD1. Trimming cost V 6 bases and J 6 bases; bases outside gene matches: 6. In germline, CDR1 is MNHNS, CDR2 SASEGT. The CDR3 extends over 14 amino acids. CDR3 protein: CASRLRTGVQPQHF. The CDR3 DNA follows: TGTGCCAGCAGACTCAGGACAGGGGTTCAGCCCCAGCATTTT.

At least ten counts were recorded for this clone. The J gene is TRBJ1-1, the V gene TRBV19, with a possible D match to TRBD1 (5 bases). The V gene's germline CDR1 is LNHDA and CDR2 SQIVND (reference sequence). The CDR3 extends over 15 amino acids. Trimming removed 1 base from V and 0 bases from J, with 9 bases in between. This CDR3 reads CASSIVSTVNTEAFF. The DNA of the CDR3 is TGTGCCAGTAGTATAGTTTCGACAGTGAACACTGAAGCTTTCTTT.

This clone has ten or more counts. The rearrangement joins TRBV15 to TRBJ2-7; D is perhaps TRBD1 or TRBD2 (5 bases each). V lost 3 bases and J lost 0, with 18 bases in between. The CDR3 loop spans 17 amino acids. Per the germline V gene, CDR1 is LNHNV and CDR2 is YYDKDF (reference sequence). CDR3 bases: TGTGCCACCAGCAGGAGTGGGGGTCCCCTAAGCTCCTACGAGCAGTACTTC. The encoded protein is CATSRSGGPLSSYEQYF.

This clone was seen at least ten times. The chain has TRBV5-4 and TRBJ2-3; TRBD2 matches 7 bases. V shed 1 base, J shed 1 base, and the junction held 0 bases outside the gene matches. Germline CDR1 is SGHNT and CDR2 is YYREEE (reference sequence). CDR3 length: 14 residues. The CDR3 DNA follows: TGTGCCAGCAGCTTGACTAGCGGCACAGATACGCAGTATTTT. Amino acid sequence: CASSLTSGTDTQYF.

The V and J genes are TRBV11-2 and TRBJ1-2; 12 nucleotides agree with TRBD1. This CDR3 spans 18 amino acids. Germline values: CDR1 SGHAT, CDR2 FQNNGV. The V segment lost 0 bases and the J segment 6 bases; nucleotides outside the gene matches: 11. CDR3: CASSLDGGQGAVMHGYTF. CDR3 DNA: TGTGCCAGCAGCTTAGATGGGGGACAGGGGGCAGTCATGCATGGCTACACCTTC.

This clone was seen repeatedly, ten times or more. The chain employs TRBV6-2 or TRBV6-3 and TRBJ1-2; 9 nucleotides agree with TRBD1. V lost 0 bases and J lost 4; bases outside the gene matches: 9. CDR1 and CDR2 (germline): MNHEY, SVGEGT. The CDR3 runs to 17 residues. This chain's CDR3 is CASSYSGFPGQGYGYTF. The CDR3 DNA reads TGTGCCAGCAGTTACTCGGGCTTCCCGGGACAGGGCTATGGCTACACCTTC.

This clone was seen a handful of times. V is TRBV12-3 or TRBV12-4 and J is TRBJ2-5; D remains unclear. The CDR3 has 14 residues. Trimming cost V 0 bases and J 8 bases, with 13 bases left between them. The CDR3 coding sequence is TGTGCCAGCAGTTTAGCGGTCTTAGCTTATACCCAGTACTTC. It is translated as CASSLAVLAYTQYF.

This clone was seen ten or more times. CDR3: CASSYSSGGVEVQPQHF. In nucleotides, the CDR3 is TGTGCCAGCAGTTACTCGAGTGGGGGCGTTGAGGTACAGCCCCAGCATTTT. The chain uses TRBV6-5 and TRBJ1-5; tentative D call: TRBD1 (6 bases). Deletions cut 0 bases from V and 7 bases from J, with 19 bases between. CDR1 MNHEY and CDR2 SVGAGI come from the germline V gene. The CDR3 length is 17 residues.

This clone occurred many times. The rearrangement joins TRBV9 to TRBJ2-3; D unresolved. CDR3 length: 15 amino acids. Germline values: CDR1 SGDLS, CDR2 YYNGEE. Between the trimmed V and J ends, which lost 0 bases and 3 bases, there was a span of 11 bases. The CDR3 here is CASSVGTGDTDTQYF. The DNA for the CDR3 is TGTGCCAGCAGCGTAGGGACGGGTGATACAGATACGCAGTATTTT. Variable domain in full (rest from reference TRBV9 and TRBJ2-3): DSGVTQTPKHLITATGQRVTLRCSPRSGDLSVYWYQQSLDQGLQFLIQYYNGEERAKGNILERFSAQQFPDLHSELNLSSLELGDSALYFCASSVGTGDTDTQYFGPGTRLTVL.

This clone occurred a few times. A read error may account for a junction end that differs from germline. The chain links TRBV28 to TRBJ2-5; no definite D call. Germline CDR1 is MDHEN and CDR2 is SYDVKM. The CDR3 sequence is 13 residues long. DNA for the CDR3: TGTGCCAGCAGTTTGGCAGATAAAGAGACCAAGTACTTC. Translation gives CASSLADKETKYF.

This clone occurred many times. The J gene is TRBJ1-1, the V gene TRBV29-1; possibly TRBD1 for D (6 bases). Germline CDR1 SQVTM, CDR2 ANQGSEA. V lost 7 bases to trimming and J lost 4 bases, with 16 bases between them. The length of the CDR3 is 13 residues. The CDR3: CSAAGGHGTEAFF. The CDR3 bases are TGCAGCGCCGCGGGGGGACACGGCACTGAAGCTTTCTTT.

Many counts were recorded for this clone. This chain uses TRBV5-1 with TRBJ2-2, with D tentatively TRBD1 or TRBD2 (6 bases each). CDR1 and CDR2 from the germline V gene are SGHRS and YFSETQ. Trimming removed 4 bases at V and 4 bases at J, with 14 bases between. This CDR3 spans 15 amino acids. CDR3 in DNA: TGCGCCAGCAGCCTAGAAGGAGGGGGCACCGGGGAGCTGTTTTTT. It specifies CASSLEGGGTGELFF.

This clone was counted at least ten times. The CDR3 DNA is TGTGCCAGCAGTTCCGACAGAGACCTCTACGAGCAGTACTTC. This sequence encodes CASSSDRDLYEQYF. The chain carries TRBV6-1 and TRBJ2-7; TRBD1 might be the D (5 bases). Germline V CDR1 and CDR2: MNHNS, SASEGT. V was cut by 5 bases and J by 3 bases, with 14 bases left in between. This CDR3 contains 14 residues.

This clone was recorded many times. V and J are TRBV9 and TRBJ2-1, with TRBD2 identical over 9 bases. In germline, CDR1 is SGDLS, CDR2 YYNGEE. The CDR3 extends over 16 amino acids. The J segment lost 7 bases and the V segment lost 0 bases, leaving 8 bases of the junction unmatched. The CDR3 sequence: CASSVEFSGSTNEQFF. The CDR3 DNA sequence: TGTGCCAGCAGCGTAGAATTTAGCGGGAGTACGAATGAGCAGTTCTTC.

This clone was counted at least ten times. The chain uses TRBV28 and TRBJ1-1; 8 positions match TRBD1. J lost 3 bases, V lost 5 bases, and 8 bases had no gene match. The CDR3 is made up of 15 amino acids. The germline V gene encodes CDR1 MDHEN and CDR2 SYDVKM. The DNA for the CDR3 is TGTGCCAGCAGTCCCAGGGGGCGGGGTGACACTGAAGCTTTCTTT. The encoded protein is CASSPRGRGDTEAFF.

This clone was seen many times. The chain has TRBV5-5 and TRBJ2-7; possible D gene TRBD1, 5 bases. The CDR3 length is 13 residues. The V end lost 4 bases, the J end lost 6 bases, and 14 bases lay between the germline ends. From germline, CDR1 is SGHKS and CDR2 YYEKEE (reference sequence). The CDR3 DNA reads TGTGCCAGCAGCCTGGACACCTTAGGCGAGCAGTACTTC. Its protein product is CASSLDTLGEQYF.

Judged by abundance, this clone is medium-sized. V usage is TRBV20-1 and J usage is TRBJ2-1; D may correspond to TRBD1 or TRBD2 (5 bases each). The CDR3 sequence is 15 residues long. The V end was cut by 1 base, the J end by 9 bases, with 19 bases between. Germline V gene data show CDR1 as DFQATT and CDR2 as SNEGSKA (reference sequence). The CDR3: CSARAGKRLRGEQFF. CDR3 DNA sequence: TGCAGTGCTAGAGCGGGGAAACGGCTTAGGGGTGAGCAGTTCTTC.

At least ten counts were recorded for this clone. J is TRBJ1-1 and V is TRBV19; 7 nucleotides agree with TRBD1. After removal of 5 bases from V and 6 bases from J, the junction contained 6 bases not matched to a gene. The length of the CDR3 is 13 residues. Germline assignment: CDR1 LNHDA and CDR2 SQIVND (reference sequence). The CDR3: CASSPRGSAEAFF. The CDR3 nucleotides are TGTGCCAGTAGTCCCAGGGGGAGCGCTGAAGCTTTCTTT. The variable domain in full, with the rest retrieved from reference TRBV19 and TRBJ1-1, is DGGITQSPKYLFRKEGQNVTLSCEQNLNHDAMYWYRQDPGQGLRLIYYSQIVNDFQKGDIAEGYSVSREKKESFPLTVTSAQKNPTAFYLCASSPRGSAEAFFGQGTRLTVV.

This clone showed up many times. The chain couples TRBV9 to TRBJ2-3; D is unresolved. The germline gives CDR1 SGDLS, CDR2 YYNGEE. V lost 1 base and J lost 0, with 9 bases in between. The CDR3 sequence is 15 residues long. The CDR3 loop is CASSVLGSSTDTQYF. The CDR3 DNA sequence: TGTGCCAGCAGCGTACTAGGCTCTAGCACAGATACGCAGTATTTT.

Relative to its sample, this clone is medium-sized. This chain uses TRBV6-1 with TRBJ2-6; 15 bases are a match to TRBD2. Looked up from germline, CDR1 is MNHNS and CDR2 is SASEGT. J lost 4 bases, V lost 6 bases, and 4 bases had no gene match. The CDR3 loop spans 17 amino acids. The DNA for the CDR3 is TGTGCCAGCAGCGGACTAGCGGGAGGGCCCGGGGCCAACGTCCTGACTTTC. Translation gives CASSGLAGGPGANVLTF.

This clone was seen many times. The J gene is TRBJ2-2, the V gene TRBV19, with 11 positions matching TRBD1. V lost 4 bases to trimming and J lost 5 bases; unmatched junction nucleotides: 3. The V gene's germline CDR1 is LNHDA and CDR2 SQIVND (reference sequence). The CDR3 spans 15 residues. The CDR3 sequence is CASSTDRGRTGELFF. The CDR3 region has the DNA TGTGCCAGTAGTACGGACAGGGGGCGGACCGGGGAGCTGTTTTTT.

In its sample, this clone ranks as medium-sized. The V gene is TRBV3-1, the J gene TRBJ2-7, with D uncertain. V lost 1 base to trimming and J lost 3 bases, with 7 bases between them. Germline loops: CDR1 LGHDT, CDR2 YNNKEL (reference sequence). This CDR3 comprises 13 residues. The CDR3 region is CASSQGLNYEQYF. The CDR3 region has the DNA TGTGCCAGCAGCCAAGGACTGAACTACGAGCAGTACTTC.